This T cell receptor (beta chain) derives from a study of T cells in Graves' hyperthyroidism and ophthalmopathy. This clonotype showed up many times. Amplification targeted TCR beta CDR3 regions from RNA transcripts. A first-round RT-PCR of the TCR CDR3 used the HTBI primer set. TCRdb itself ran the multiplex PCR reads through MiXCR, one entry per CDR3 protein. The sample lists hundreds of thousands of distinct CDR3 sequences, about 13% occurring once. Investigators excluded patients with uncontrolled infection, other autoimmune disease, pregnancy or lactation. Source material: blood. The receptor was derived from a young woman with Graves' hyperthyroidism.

DNA for the CDR3: TGTGCCAGCAGTACCCATGGGCAGCCCCAGCATTTT. Its protein is CASSTHGQPQHF. This rearrangement joins TRBV12-3 or TRBV12-4 to TRBJ1-5; D is unclear. Trimming removed 5 bases from V and 7 bases from J, with 9 bases in between. The CDR3 totals 12 residues.